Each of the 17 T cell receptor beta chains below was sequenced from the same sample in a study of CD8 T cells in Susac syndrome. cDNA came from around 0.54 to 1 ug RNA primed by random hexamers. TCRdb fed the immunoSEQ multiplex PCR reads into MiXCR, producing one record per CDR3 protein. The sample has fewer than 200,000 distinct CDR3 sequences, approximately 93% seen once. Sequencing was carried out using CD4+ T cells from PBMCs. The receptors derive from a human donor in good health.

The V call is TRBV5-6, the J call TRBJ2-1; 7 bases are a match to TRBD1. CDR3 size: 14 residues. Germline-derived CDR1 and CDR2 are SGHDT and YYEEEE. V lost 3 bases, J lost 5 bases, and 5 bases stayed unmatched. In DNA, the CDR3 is TGTGCCAGCAGCTCTATAGACAGGGACAATGAGCAGTTCTTC. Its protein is CASSSIDRDNEQFF.

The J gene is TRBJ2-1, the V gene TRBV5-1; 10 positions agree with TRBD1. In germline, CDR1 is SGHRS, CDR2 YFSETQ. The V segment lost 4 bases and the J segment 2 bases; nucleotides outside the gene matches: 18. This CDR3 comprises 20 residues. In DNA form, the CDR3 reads TGCGCCAGCAGCCAGAACCCGGGACAGGGGTTTGTGAGACCCTACAATGAGCAGTTCTTC. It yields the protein CASSQNPGQGFVRPYNEQFF.

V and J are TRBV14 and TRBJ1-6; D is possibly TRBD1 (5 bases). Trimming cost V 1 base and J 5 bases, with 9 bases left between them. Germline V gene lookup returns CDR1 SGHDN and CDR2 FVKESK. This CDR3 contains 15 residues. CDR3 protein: CASSQARGDNSPLHF. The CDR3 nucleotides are TGTGCCAGCAGCCAAGCTAGGGGCGATAATTCACCCCTCCACTTT.

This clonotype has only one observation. The CDR3 loop is CSAEGQALQETQYF. The CDR3 DNA follows: TGCAGTGCTGAGGGACAGGCATTACAAGAGACCCAGTACTTC. V and J are TRBV20-1 and TRBJ2-5; 8 nucleotides match TRBD1. Germline V gene sequence: CDR1 DFQATT, CDR2 SNEGSKA (reference sequence). This CDR3 is built from 14 residues. V lost 5 bases to trimming and J lost 2 bases; unmatched junction nucleotides: 7.

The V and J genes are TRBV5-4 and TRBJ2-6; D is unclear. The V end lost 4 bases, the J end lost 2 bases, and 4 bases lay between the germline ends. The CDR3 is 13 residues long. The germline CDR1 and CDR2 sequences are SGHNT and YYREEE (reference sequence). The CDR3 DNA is TGTGCCAGCAGCCGTACTGGGGCCAACGTCCTGACTTTC. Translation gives CASSRTGANVLTF.

DNA of the CDR3: TGTGCCAGCAGAGGGGGTTCGACAGGGTGGAATGAAGCTTTCTTT. It codes for CASRGGSTGWNEAFF. The chain employs TRBV3-1 and TRBJ1-1; 7 nucleotides match TRBD1. Germline lookup yields CDR1 LGHDT and CDR2 YNNKEL (reference sequence). This CDR3 contains 15 residues. The V and J ends lost 6 bases and 7 bases, in that order; junction bases with no gene match: 14.

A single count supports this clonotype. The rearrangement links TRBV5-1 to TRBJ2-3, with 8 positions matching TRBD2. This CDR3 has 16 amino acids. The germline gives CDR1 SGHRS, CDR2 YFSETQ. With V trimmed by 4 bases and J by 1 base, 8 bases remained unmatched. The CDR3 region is CASSVGGDLRTDTQYF. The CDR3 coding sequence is TGCGCCAGCAGCGTCGGGGGGGACTTACGCACAGATACGCAGTATTTT.

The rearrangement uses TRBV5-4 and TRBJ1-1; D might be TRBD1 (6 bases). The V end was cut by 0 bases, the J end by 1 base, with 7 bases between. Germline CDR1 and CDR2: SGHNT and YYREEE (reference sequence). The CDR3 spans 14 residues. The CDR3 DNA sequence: TGTGCCAGCAGCTTGGCAGGGGAGAACACTGAAGCTTTCTTT. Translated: CASSLAGENTEAFF.

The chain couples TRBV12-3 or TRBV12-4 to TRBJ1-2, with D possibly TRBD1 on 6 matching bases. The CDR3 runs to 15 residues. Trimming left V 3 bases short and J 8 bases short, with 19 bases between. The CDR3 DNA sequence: TGTGCCAGCAGTTTTCAGGGGTCGACGTTTGGGGGCTACACCTTC. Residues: CASSFQGSTFGGYTF.

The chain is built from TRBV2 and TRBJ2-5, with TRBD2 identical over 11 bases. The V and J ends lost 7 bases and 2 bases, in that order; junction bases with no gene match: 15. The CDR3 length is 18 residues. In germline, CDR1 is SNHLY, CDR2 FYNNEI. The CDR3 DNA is TGTGCCAGCACCAAAAGGGTTTCTAGCGGGGGGATACAAGAGACCCAGTACTTC. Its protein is CASTKRVSSGGIQETQYF.

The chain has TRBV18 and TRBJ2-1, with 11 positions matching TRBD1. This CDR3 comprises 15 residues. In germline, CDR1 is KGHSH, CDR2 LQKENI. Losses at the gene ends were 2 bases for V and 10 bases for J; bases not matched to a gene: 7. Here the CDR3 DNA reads TGTGCCAGCTCACCAGGGACAGGGGGAATTGGCGAGCAGTTCTTC. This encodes CASSPGTGGIGEQFF.

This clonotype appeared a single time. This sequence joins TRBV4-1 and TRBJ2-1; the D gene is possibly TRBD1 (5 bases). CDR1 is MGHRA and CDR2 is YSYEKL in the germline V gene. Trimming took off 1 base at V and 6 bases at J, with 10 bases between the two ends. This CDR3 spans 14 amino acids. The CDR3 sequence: CASSQAPGSNEQFF. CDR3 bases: TGCGCCAGCAGCCAAGCCCCAGGGTCCAATGAGCAGTTCTTC.

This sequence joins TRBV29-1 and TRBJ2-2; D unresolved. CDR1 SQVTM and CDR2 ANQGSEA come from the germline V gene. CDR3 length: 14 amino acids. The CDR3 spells CSAAVNSPSGELFF. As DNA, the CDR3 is TGCAGTGCGGCGGTAAACAGCCCGTCCGGGGAGCTGTTTTTT.

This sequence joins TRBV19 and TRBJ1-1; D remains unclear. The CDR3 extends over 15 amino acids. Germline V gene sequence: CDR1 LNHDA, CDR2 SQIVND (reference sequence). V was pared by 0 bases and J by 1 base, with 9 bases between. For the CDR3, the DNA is TGTGCCAGTAGTATAGAGGCGGCAGGGAACACTGAAGCTTTCTTT. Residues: CASSIEAAGNTEAFF.

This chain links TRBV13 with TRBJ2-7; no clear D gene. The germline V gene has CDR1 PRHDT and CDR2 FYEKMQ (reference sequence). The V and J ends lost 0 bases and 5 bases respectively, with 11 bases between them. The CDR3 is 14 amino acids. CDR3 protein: CASSLGGAGNEQYV. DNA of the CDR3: TGTGCCAGCAGCTTAGGTGGCGCCGGCAACGAGCAGTACGTC.

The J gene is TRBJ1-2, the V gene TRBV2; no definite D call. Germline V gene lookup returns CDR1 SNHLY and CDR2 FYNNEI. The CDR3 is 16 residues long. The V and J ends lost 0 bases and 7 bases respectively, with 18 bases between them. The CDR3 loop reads CASSEARGLRHSGYTF. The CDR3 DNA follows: TGTGCCAGCAGTGAAGCGCGAGGGCTTAGGCACTCTGGCTACACCTTC.

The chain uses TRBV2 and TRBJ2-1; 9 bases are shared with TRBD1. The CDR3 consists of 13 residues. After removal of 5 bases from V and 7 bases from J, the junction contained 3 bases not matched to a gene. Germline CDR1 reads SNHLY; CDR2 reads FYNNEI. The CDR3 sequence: CASSRQGVNEQFF. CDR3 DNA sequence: TGTGCCAGCAGTCGACAGGGGGTGAATGAGCAGTTCTTC.